This T cell receptor (beta chain) was retrieved from a study of blood T cell repertoires in COVID-19. Study in general: T cells, B-cell-depleted T cells, or PBMCs provided the cDNA or gDNA that served as material.

This CDR3 is built from 13 residues. CDR1 and CDR2 from the germline V gene are SQVTM and ANQGSEA. Trimming took 7 bases from V and 10 from J, leaving 19 bases between them. Enrollees, roughly 18 to 90 years old, lived in approximately 25 US areas. Allocation to cohorts depended on clinical history reported by the participants. Per the original data handling: Nucleated cell counts were estimated from reference gene primer amplification. Clones were read by immunoSEQ multiplex PCR, and TCRdb kept only the in-frame ones, dropping some. The V and J calls and clone size were taken over from that table, and D and trimming were inferred from the DNA. The table shows roughly 200,000 clones, with roughly 86% occurring only once.

What was sequenced was PBMCs or T cells enriched from blood (not recorded which). The origin of this receptor is a man aged 35-49 years with acute COVID-19. This rearrangement joins TRBV29-1 to TRBJ1-4; D not certain. As DNA, the CDR3 is TGCAGCGCTGAGAGGGCAGGTGTGGGAAAACTGTTTTTT. It translates to CSAERAGVGKLFF.